Following are 11 T cell receptor beta chains from one sample sequenced in a study of post-analysis software for immune sequencing data. General observations from the study: Elevated frequency relative to controls characterized roughly five TRBV segments in patients, TRBV5-6, TRBV5-1 and TRBV20-1 among them.

Unique molecular identifiers had been added to the TCR beta cDNA libraries. TCRdb fed the PCR reads into MiXCR, producing one record per CDR3 protein. The data show about 200,000 distinct CDR3 sequences, approximately 29% seen once. No antigen is known for these receptors. Sample: blood. The origin of the receptors is a girl aged 2-17 years with multiple sclerosis.

This clonotype was recorded many times. V is TRBV30 and J is TRBJ2-3, with a tentative D call TRBD2 (5 bases). Trimming stripped 5 bases from V and 2 bases from J, with 14 bases between. The germline CDR1 and CDR2 sequences are GTSNPN and SVGIG (reference sequence). The CDR3 has 14 residues. The CDR3 region has the DNA TGTGCCTGGCAGGACGGAGGATACACAGATACGCAGTATTTT. Amino acid sequence: CAWQDGGYTDTQYF.

The chain carries TRBV20-1 and TRBJ1-3; 9 positions agree with TRBD1. The CDR3 length is 16 residues. V lost 6 bases to trimming and J lost 0 bases; unmatched junction nucleotides: 9. From germline, CDR1 is DFQATT and CDR2 SNEGSKA (reference sequence). CDR3 residues: CSATGGPGYSGNTIYF. DNA for the CDR3: TGCAGTGCCACAGGGGGCCCCGGCTACTCTGGAAACACCATATATTTT.

This chain uses TRBV5-1 with TRBJ1-1, with no clear D. Trimming stripped 1 base from V and 6 bases from J, with 13 bases between. Germline assignment: CDR1 SGHRS and CDR2 YFSETQ. The CDR3 loop spans 14 amino acids. CDR3 sequence: CASSLFSLEAEAFF. DNA for the CDR3: TGCGCCAGCAGCTTGTTCTCCCTTGAGGCTGAAGCTTTCTTT.

For this clonotype: A much more abundant neighbour one base away suggests this may be a read error. The chain combines TRBV3-1 with TRBJ2-1, with D maybe TRBD1 (6 bases). Trimming cost V 4 bases and J 12 bases, with 25 bases left between them. Germline CDR1 is LGHDT and CDR2 is YNNKEL (reference sequence). The CDR3 is 16 residues long. Here the CDR3 reads CASSPLTGEGLATQFF. In DNA, the CDR3 is TGTGCCAGCAGCCCGCTGACAGGTGAAGGTCTCGCAACGCAGTTCTTC.

Points on this clonotype: This may be a read error, as it is one base from a much larger clone. The chain combines TRBV29-1 with TRBJ2-7; 9 bases agree with TRBD1. The junction had 6 bases not matched to a gene; V was cut back by 3 bases and J by 3 bases. The CDR3 runs to 14 residues. Germline V gene data show CDR1 as SQVTM and CDR2 as ANQGSEA. The CDR3 DNA sequence: TGCAGCGTTGAGGCAGGACAGGGGTACTACGAGCAGTACGTC. As protein: CSVEAGQGYYEQYV.

The chain is built from TRBV12-3 or TRBV12-4 and TRBJ2-7, with D possibly being TRBD1 or TRBD2 (5 bases each). This CDR3 is 14 amino acids long. Between the trimmed V and J ends, which lost 6 bases and 2 bases, there was a span of 14 bases. The CDR3 loop is CASSKRVGPYEQYF. CDR3 coding DNA: TGTGCCAGCAGCAAAAGGGTGGGACCCTACGAGCAGTACTTC.

This clonotype appeared many times. V gene TRBV11-2 combines with J gene TRBJ2-1, with D hard to call. This CDR3 is 19 amino acids long. Germline V gene sequence: CDR1 SGHAT, CDR2 FQNNGV. Between the trimmed V and J ends, which lost 1 base and 7 bases, there was a span of 26 bases. DNA for the CDR3: TGTGCCAGCAGCTTAGGTATTAGGTTTAGCCAAGGAGACATGAATGAGCAGTTCTTC. This codes for CASSLGIRFSQGDMNEQFF.

This clonotype was counted ten times or more. V is TRBV5-1 and J is TRBJ1-2; the D is unclear. CDR1 and CDR2 from the germline V gene are SGHRS and YFSETQ. V lost 1 base and J 8 bases, leaving 24 bases between the germline ends. The CDR3 covers 17 residues. Here the CDR3 reads CASSLLPVGSKYSGYTF. CDR3 DNA: TGCGCCAGCAGCTTGCTCCCCGTGGGATCGAAATATAGCGGCTACACCTTC. Full variable domain (outside the CDR3, taken from reference TRBV5-1 and TRBJ1-2): KAGVTQTPRYLIKTRGQQVTLSCSPISGHRSVSWYQQTPGQGLQFLFEYFSETQRNKGNFPGRFSGRQFSNSRSEMNVSTLELGDSALYLCASSLLPVGSKYSGYTFGSGTRLTVV.

This clonotype was counted many times. This chain uses TRBV29-1 with TRBJ1-2, with D hard to call. The CDR3 has 12 residues. Trimming took 5 bases from V and 2 from J, leaving 9 bases between them. CDR1 is SQVTM, CDR2 ANQGSEA, per germline. CDR3 nucleotides: TGCAGCGTTAGGACCGAGAACTATGGCTACACCTTC. Translated, it gives CSVRTENYGYTF.

This chain joins TRBV20-1 and TRBJ2-1, with a weak D call TRBD2 (5 bases). CDR3 size: 13 residues. Trimming left V 5 bases short and J 0 bases short, with 8 bases between. Germline-derived CDR1 and CDR2 are DFQATT and SNEGSKA (reference sequence). The CDR3 DNA reads TGCAGTGCTTGCCGGGACTCCTACAATGAGCAGTTCTTC. This encodes CSACRDSYNEQFF.

This clonotype has at least ten counts. The chain couples TRBV5-1 to TRBJ2-1, with 10 bases identical to TRBD2. The CDR3 is 17 amino acids. Germline-derived CDR1 and CDR2 are SGHRS and YFSETQ. V trimming: 4 bases; J trimming: 8 bases; junction bases outside the gene matches: 15. The CDR3 DNA is TGCGCCAGCAGCGAGTCCCCTAGCGGGAGTTATGGAGATGAGCAGTTCTTC. This translates into CASSESPSGSYGDEQFF.